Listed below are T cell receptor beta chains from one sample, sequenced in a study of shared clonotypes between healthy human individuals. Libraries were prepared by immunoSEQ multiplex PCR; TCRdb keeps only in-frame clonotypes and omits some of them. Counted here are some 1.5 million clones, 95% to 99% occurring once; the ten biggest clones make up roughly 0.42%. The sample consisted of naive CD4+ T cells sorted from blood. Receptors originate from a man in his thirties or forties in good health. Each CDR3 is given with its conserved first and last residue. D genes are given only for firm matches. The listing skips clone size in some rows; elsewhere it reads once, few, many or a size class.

cdr3_aa: CASSGGLPRDNADTQYF
cdr3_nt: TGTGCCAGCAGTGGGGGACTACCTCGGGATAATGCAGATACGCAGTATTTT
cdr3_length: 17
clone_size: -
v_call: TRBV25-1
j_call: TRBJ2-3
d_call: TRBD2

cdr3_aa: CASGIGLAASGANVLTF
cdr3_nt: TGCGCCAGCGGGATCGGACTAGCAGCCTCTGGGGCCAACGTCCTGACTTTC
cdr3_length: 17
clone_size: -
v_call: TRBV5-1
j_call: TRBJ2-6
d_call: TRBD2

cdr3_aa: CASRQLPQGETQYF
cdr3_nt: TGTGCCAGCAGGCAGTTACCTCAAGGAGAGACCCAGTACTTC
cdr3_length: 14
clone_size: -
v_call: TRBV2
j_call: TRBJ2-5
d_call: -

cdr3_aa: CASSLVAGGWNEQFF
cdr3_nt: TGTGCCAGCAGCTTAGTAGCGGGAGGATGGAATGAGCAGTTCTTC
cdr3_length: 15
clone_size: -
v_call: TRBV7-8
j_call: TRBJ2-1
d_call: TRBD2

cdr3_aa: CASSDGRSDEQYF
cdr3_nt: TGTGCCAGCAGTGATGGCAGGTCCGACGAGCAGTACTTC
cdr3_length: 13
clone_size: once
v_call: TRBV6-1
j_call: TRBJ2-7
d_call: -

cdr3_aa: CASRLGSSGANVLTF
cdr3_nt: TGTGCCAGCAGGTTAGGAAGCTCTGGGGCCAACGTCCTGACTTTC
cdr3_length: 15
clone_size: -
v_call: TRBV28
j_call: TRBJ2-6
d_call: -

cdr3_aa: CSAHQDRATDTQYF
cdr3_nt: TGCAGCGCCCACCAGGACAGGGCCACAGATACGCAGTATTTT
cdr3_length: 14
clone_size: once
v_call: TRBV29-1
j_call: TRBJ2-3
d_call: TRBD1

cdr3_aa: CSVGRDRGRPEANYGYTF
cdr3_nt: TGCAGCGTTGGGAGGGACAGGGGCCGTCCGGAAGCTAACTATGGCTACACCTTC
cdr3_length: 18
clone_size: -
v_call: TRBV29-1
j_call: TRBJ1-2
d_call: TRBD1

cdr3_aa: CASSFTAGGTGEKLFF
cdr3_nt: TGTGCCAGCAGCTTTACCGCAGGGGGCACGGGTGAAAAACTGTTTTTT
cdr3_length: 16
clone_size: once
v_call: TRBV7-8
j_call: TRBJ1-4
d_call: TRBD1

cdr3_aa: CASVRKGNQPQHF
cdr3_nt: TGTGCCAGCGTTAGGAAAGGCAATCAGCCCCAGCATTTT
cdr3_length: 13
clone_size: -
v_call: TRBV2
j_call: TRBJ1-5
d_call: -

cdr3_aa: CAWNSGLGDEQFF
cdr3_nt: TGTGCCTGGAACTCGGGACTAGGAGATGAGCAGTTCTTC
cdr3_length: 13
clone_size: -
v_call: TRBV30
j_call: TRBJ2-1
d_call: TRBD2

cdr3_aa: CASSQAGGTDTQYF
cdr3_nt: TGTGCCAGCAGCCAAGCGGGAGGCACAGATACGCAGTATTTT
cdr3_length: 14
clone_size: -
v_call: TRBV6-5
j_call: TRBJ2-3
d_call: TRBD2

cdr3_aa: CASSLGEVREQFF
cdr3_nt: TGTGCCAGCAGCTTAGGCGAGGTGAGGGAGCAGTTCTTC
cdr3_length: 13
clone_size: -
v_call: TRBV11-3
j_call: TRBJ2-1
d_call: -

cdr3_aa: CASSWGTANTGELFF
cdr3_nt: TGCGCCAGCAGCTGGGGGACAGCGAACACCGGGGAGCTGTTTTTT
cdr3_length: 15
clone_size: -
v_call: TRBV5-1
j_call: TRBJ2-2
d_call: TRBD1

cdr3_aa: CASSLEGTPYEQYF
cdr3_nt: TGCGCCAGCAGCTTGGAAGGGACCCCCTACGAGCAGTACTTC
cdr3_length: 14
clone_size: -
v_call: TRBV5-1
j_call: TRBJ2-7
d_call: -

cdr3_aa: CASSPGQGSYGYTF
cdr3_nt: TGTGCCAGCAGCCCGGGACAGGGATCCTATGGCTACACCTTC
cdr3_length: 14
clone_size: -
v_call: TRBV28
j_call: TRBJ1-2
d_call: TRBD1

cdr3_aa: CASSIGVSDEQFF
cdr3_nt: TGTGCCAGCAGCATCGGAGTCAGCGATGAGCAGTTCTTC
cdr3_length: 13
clone_size: -
v_call: TRBV11-3
j_call: TRBJ2-1
d_call: -

cdr3_aa: CAWSLGGRSYEQYF
cdr3_nt: TGTGCCTGGAGCCTAGGGGGCCGATCCTACGAGCAGTACTTC
cdr3_length: 14
clone_size: -
v_call: TRBV30
j_call: TRBJ2-7
d_call: TRBD1

cdr3_aa: CASSSVGPGELFF
cdr3_nt: TGTGCCAGCAGCTCGGTCGGACCCGGGGAGCTGTTTTTT
cdr3_length: 13
clone_size: -
v_call: TRBV5-4
j_call: TRBJ2-2
d_call: -

cdr3_aa: CSVQVAGALVTDTQYF
cdr3_nt: TGCAGCGTTCAGGTCGCGGGAGCTCTGGTCACAGATACGCAGTATTTT
cdr3_length: 16
clone_size: once
v_call: TRBV29-1
j_call: TRBJ2-3
d_call: TRBD2

cdr3_aa: CASSEARGAEAFF
cdr3_nt: TGTGCCAGCAGTGAAGCGAGGGGAGCCGAAGCTTTCTTT
cdr3_length: 13
clone_size: -
v_call: TRBV2
j_call: TRBJ1-1
d_call: -

cdr3_aa: CASSEDGRVSGEQYF
cdr3_nt: TGTGCCAGCAGCGAGGACGGGAGAGTCAGCGGCGAGCAGTACTTC
cdr3_length: 15
clone_size: -
v_call: TRBV9
j_call: TRBJ2-7
d_call: -

cdr3_aa: CASSYTQGAGDIQYF
cdr3_nt: TGTGCCAGCAGTTACACACAGGGGGCAGGGGACATTCAGTACTTC
cdr3_length: 15
clone_size: -
v_call: TRBV6-5
j_call: TRBJ2-4
d_call: TRBD1

cdr3_aa: CASSPPAGGTQFYEQYF
cdr3_nt: TGTGCCAGCAGCCCGCCCGCAGGGGGCACCCAATTCTACGAGCAGTACTTC
cdr3_length: 17
clone_size: -
v_call: TRBV5-6
j_call: TRBJ2-7
d_call: TRBD1

cdr3_aa: CSFRISYEQYF
cdr3_nt: TGCAGCTTTAGAATTTCCTACGAGCAGTACTTC
cdr3_length: 11
clone_size: -
v_call: TRBV29-1
j_call: TRBJ2-7
d_call: -

cdr3_aa: CASSVTSGVGEQYF
cdr3_nt: TGTGCCAGCAGTGTGACTAGCGGAGTGGGAGAGCAGTACTTC
cdr3_length: 14
clone_size: -
v_call: TRBV2
j_call: TRBJ2-7
d_call: TRBD2

cdr3_aa: CASSQEGVGPDTQYF
cdr3_nt: TGTGCCAGCAGCCAAGAGGGGGTAGGTCCAGATACGCAGTATTTT
cdr3_length: 15
clone_size: -
v_call: TRBV4-2
j_call: TRBJ2-3
d_call: -

cdr3_aa: CASSRAEPGALPNEKLFF
cdr3_nt: TGTGCCAGCAGCCGTGCTGAACCAGGGGCCTTACCTAATGAAAAACTGTTTTTT
cdr3_length: 18
clone_size: -
v_call: TRBV28
j_call: TRBJ1-4
d_call: -

cdr3_aa: CASSVPIDSWDRGSTDTQYF
cdr3_nt: TGTGCCAGCAGCGTGCCGATCGATTCCTGGGACAGGGGAAGCACAGATACGCAGTATTTT
cdr3_length: 20
clone_size: -
v_call: TRBV9
j_call: TRBJ2-3
d_call: TRBD1

cdr3_aa: CASSPGTGWTEAFF
cdr3_nt: TGTGCCAGCTCACCAGGGACAGGGTGGACTGAAGCTTTCTTT
cdr3_length: 14
clone_size: -
v_call: TRBV18
j_call: TRBJ1-1
d_call: TRBD1

cdr3_aa: CASSFPSGEETQYF
cdr3_nt: TGCGCCAGCAGCTTTCCTAGCGGAGAAGAGACCCAGTACTTC
cdr3_length: 14
clone_size: -
v_call: TRBV5-1
j_call: TRBJ2-5
d_call: TRBD2

cdr3_aa: CASSLGGVITDTQYF
cdr3_nt: TGTGCCAGCAGCTTGGGCGGGGTGATCACAGATACGCAGTATTTT
cdr3_length: 15
clone_size: once
v_call: TRBV5-6
j_call: TRBJ2-3
d_call: -

cdr3_aa: CASSLTGELFF
cdr3_nt: TGTGCCAGCAGCTTAACCGGGGAGCTGTTTTTT
cdr3_length: 11
clone_size: few
v_call: TRBV7-2
j_call: TRBJ2-2
d_call: -

cdr3_aa: CSVGRQDSYEQYF
cdr3_nt: TGCAGCGTGGGACGACAGGACTCCTACGAGCAGTACTTC
cdr3_length: 13
clone_size: -
v_call: TRBV29-1
j_call: TRBJ2-7
d_call: -

cdr3_aa: CASSSPLFNEQFF
cdr3_nt: TGTGCCAGCTCCAGCCCCCTCTTCAATGAGCAGTTCTTC
cdr3_length: 13
clone_size: once
v_call: TRBV6-8
j_call: TRBJ2-1
d_call: -

cdr3_aa: CASSLVLGSYEQYF
cdr3_nt: TGTGCCAGCAGCTTGGTCTTGGGTTCCTACGAGCAGTACTTC
cdr3_length: 14
clone_size: -
v_call: TRBV5-6
j_call: TRBJ2-7
d_call: -

cdr3_aa: CASTPRGRYEQYF
cdr3_nt: TGTGCCTCTACACCTAGGGGGCGCTACGAGCAGTACTTC
cdr3_length: 13
clone_size: -
v_call: TRBV30
j_call: TRBJ2-7
d_call: TRBD1